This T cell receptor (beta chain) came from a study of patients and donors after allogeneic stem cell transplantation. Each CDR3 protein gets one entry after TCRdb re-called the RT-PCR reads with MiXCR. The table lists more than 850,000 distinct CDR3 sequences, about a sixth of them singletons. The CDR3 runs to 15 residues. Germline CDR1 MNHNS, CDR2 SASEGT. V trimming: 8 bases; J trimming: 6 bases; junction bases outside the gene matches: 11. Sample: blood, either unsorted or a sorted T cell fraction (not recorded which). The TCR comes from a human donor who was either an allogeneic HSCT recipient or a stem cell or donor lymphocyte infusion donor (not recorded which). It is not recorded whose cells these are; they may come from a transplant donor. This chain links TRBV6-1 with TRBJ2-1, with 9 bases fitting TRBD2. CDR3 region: CASVHSGRPPNEQFF. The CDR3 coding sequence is TGTGCCAGCGTTCATAGCGGGAGACCGCCCAATGAGCAGTTCTTC.